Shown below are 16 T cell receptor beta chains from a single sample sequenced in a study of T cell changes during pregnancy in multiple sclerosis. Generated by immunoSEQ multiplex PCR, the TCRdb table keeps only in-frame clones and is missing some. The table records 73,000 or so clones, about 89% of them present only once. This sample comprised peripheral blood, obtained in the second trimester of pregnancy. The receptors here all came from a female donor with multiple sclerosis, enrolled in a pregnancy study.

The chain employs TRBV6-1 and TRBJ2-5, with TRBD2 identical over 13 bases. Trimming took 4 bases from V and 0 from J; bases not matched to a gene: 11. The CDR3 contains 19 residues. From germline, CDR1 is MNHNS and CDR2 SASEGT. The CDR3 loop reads CASSGGSGLAGPYQETQYF. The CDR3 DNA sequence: TGTGCCAGCAGTGGGGGATCGGGACTAGCGGGGCCCTACCAAGAGACCCAGTACTTC.

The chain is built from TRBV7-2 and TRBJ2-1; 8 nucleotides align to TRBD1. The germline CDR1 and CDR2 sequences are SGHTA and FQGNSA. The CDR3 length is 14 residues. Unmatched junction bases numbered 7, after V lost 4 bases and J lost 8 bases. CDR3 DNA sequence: TGTGCCAGCAGCTCCCGGACAGGGAGTTATGAGCAGTTCTTC. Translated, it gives CASSSRTGSYEQFF.

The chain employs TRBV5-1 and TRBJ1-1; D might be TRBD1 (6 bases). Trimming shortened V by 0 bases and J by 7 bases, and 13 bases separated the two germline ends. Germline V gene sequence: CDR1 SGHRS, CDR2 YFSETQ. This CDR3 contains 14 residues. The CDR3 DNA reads TGCGCCAGCAGCTTGGATGGGGGGGCGGGTGAAGCTTTCTTT. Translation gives CASSLDGGAGEAFF.

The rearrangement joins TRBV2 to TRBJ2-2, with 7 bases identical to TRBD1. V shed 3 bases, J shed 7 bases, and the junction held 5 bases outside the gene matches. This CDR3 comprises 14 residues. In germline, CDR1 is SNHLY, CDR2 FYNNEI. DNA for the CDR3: TGTGCCAGCAGTGACGACAGGGCTGTCGGGGAGCTGTTTTTT. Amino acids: CASSDDRAVGELFF.

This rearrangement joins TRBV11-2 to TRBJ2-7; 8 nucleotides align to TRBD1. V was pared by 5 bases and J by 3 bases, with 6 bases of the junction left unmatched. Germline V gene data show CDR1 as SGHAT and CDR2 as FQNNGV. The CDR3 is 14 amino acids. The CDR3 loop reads CASSLRQGSYEQYF. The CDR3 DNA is TGTGCCAGCAGCCTCAGACAGGGGAGCTACGAGCAGTACTTC. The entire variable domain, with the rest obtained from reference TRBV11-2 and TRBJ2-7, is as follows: EAGVAQSPRYKIIEKRQSVAFWCNPISGHATLYWYQQILGQGPKLLIQFQNNGVVDDSQLPKDRFSAERLKGVDSTLKIQPAKLEDSAVYLCASSLRQGSYEQYFGPGTRLTVT.

CDR3: CASSLSDQETQYF. The CDR3, as DNA: TGTGCCAGCAGCTTGAGTGATCAAGAGACCCAGTACTTC. The chain has TRBV7-6 and TRBJ2-5; D is ambiguous. This CDR3 comprises 13 residues. Germline V gene lookup returns CDR1 SGHVS and CDR2 FNYEAQ. The V gene lost 3 bases and the J gene lost 2 bases, with 7 bases spanning the gap.

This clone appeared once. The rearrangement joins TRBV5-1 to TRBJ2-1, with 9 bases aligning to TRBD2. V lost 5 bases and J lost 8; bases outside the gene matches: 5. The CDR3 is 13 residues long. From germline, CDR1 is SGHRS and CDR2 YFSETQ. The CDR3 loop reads CASRSASGDEQFF. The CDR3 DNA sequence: TGCGCCAGCAGGTCCGCTAGCGGGGATGAGCAGTTCTTC.

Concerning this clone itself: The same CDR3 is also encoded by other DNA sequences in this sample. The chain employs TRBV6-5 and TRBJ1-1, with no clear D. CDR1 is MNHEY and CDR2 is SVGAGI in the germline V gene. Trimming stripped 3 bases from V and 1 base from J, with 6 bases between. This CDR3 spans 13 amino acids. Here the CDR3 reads CASSYRGNTEAFF. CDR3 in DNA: TGTGCCAGCAGTTATCGAGGGAACACTGAAGCTTTCTTT.

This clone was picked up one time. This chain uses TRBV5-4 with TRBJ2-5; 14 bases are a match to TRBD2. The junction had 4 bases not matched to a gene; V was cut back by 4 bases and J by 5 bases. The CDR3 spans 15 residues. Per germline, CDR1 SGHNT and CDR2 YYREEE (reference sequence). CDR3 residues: CASSIRLAGGETQYF. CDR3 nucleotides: TGTGCCAGCAGCATAAGACTAGCGGGGGGGGAGACCCAGTACTTC.

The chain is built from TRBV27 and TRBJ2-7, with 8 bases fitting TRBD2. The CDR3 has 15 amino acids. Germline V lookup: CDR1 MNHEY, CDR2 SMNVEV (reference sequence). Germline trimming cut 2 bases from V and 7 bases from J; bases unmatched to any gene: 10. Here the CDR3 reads CASSLSGGTLGEQYF. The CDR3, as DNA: TGTGCCAGCAGTTTAAGCGGGGGAACCCTTGGGGAGCAGTACTTC.

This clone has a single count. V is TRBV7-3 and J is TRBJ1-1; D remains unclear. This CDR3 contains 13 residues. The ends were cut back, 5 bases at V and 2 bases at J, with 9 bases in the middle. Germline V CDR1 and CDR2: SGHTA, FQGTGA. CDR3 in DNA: TGTGCCAGCAGCCCCGGTAGAAACACTGAAGCTTTCTTT. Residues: CASSPGRNTEAFF.

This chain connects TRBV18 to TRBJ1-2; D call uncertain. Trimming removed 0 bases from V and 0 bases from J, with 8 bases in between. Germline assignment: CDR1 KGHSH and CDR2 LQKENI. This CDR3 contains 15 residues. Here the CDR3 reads CASSPPEGANYGYTF. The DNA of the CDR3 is TGTGCCAGCTCACCACCGGAGGGAGCTAACTATGGCTACACCTTC.

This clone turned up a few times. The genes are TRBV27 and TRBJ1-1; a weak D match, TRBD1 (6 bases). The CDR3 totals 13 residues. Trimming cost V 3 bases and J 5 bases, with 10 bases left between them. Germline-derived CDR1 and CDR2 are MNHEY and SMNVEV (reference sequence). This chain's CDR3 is CASSFGGQTEAFF. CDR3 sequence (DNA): TGTGCCAGCAGTTTCGGGGGGCAAACTGAAGCTTTCTTT.

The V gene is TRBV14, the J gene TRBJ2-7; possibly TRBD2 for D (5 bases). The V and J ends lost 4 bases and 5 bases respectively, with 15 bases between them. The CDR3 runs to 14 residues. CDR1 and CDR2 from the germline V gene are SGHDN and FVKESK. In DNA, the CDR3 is TGTGCCAGCAGCCGGACGAGGGTCAGCCACGAGCAGTACTTC. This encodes CASSRTRVSHEQYF.

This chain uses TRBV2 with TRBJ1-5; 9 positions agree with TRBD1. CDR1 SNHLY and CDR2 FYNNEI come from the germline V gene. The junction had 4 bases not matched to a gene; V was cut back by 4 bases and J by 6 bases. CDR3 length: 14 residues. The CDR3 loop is CASSADRGSQPQHF. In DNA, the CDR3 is TGTGCCAGCAGTGCGGACAGGGGAAGTCAGCCCCAGCATTTT. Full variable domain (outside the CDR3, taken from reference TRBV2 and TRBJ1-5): EPEVTQTPSHQVTQMGQEVILRCVPISNHLYFYWYRQILGQKVEFLVSFYNNEISEKSEIFDDQFSVERPDGSNFTLKIRSTKLEDSAMYFCASSADRGSQPQHFGDGTRLSIL.

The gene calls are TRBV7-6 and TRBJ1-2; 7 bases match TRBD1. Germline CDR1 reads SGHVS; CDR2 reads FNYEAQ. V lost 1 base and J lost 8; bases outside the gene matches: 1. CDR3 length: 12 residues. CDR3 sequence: CASSLGQGGYTF. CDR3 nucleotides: TGTGCCAGCAGCTTAGGACAGGGCGGCTACACCTTC.